One and the same sample provided the 24 T cell receptor beta chains below, sequenced in a study of cytomegalovirus exposure and HLA in healthy donors. This PCR relied on a set of 60 Vbeta primers and 13 Jbeta primers. The method was immunoSEQ multiplex PCR; TCRdb's version includes in-frame clones alone and lacks a portion of them. The data hold over 150,000 clones, with around 80% observed a single time. The sample consisted of PBMCs. The receptors originated from a man aged 18 to 30 in good health and CMV-seronegative.

This clone was detected only a few times. V and J are TRBV9 and TRBJ2-1, with D perhaps matching TRBD2 (6 bases). This CDR3 contains 13 residues. V was clipped by 4 bases and J by 7 bases, with 12 bases between them. CDR1 is SGDLS, CDR2 YYNGEE, per germline. The CDR3 spells CASSPGSPNEQFF. CDR3 DNA: TGTGCCAGCAGCCCCGGGAGCCCTAATGAGCAGTTCTTC.

V is TRBV27 and J is TRBJ2-3; tentatively, D is TRBD2 (5 bases). In germline, CDR1 is MNHEY, CDR2 SMNVEV (reference sequence). Between the trimmed V and J ends, which lost 6 bases and 5 bases, there was a span of 12 bases. The CDR3 covers 13 residues. Written as DNA, the CDR3 is TGTGCCAGCAGGAACGCGCGGGTAGATACGCAGTATTTT. Translated, it gives CASRNARVDTQYF.

This clone was counted once. V gene TRBV7-9 combines with J gene TRBJ1-2, with TRBD1 matching 10 bases. V was pared by 5 bases and J by 3 bases, with 6 bases of the junction left unmatched. Germline CDR1 is SEHNR and CDR2 is FQNEAQ (reference sequence). This CDR3 is built from 15 residues. In DNA, the CDR3 is TGTGCCAGCAGCGGTGGACAGGGGGTGGACTATGGCTACACCTTC. Protein: CASSGGQGVDYGYTF.

This clone occurred once. The V call is TRBV5-1, the J call TRBJ1-4; 8 bases map to TRBD1. This CDR3 spans 16 amino acids. Trimming at V came to 0 bases and at J to 3 bases, leaving 4 bases not matched to a gene. Per the germline V gene, CDR1 is SGHRS and CDR2 is YFSETQ. The CDR3 DNA reads as TGCGCCAGCAGCTTGGGGACAGGGCAGTCTAATGAAAAACTGTTTTTT. Its translation: CASSLGTGQSNEKLFF.

V and J are TRBV5-6 and TRBJ2-1; 8 bases are shared with TRBD2. V gave up 0 bases and J gave up 1 base; unmatched junction bases: 12. The germline V gene encodes CDR1 SGHDT and CDR2 YYEEEE. The CDR3 runs 19 residues. The CDR3 protein is CASSLASLAGTGSYNEQFF. In DNA, the CDR3 is TGTGCCAGCAGCTTGGCATCCCTAGCGGGTACCGGTTCCTACAATGAGCAGTTCTTC. The full variable domain, with the rest looked up from reference TRBV5-6 and TRBJ2-1, is DAGVTQSPTHLIKTRGQQVTLRCSPKSGHDTVSWYQQALGQGPQFIFQYYEEEERQRGNFPDRFSGHQFPNYSSELNVNALLLGDSALYLCASSLASLAGTGSYNEQFFGPGTRLTVL.

V gene TRBV2 combines with J gene TRBJ2-5; possibly TRBD1 for D (6 bases). The last part of the DNA fits TRBJ2-7 better; the J call may be wrong. Germline-derived CDR1 and CDR2 are SNHLY and FYNNEI. The CDR3 extends over 12 amino acids. CDR3 coding DNA: TGTGCCAGCAGTTCCAGGGGAAGCGAGCAGTACTTC. It translates to CASSSRGSEQYF.

The chain has TRBV27 and TRBJ1-2, with D possibly TRBD1 on 5 matching bases. This CDR3 comprises 15 residues. V dropped 2 bases and J dropped 2 bases, with 12 bases sitting between them. The germline CDR1 and CDR2 sequences are MNHEY and SMNVEV (reference sequence). The chain's CDR3 is CASSLVGGINYGYTF. CDR3 sequence (DNA): TGTGCCAGCAGTTTAGTCGGGGGGATCAACTATGGCTACACCTTC.

The chain couples TRBV4-3 to TRBJ2-4; D unclear. V lost 4 bases and J 1 base, leaving 11 bases between the germline ends. There are 15 residues in the CDR3. Germline V gene data show CDR1 as LGHNA and CDR2 as YSLEER. CDR3 in amino acids: CASSPGSGAKNIQYF. In DNA, the CDR3 is TGCGCCAGCAGCCCGGGTAGTGGGGCCAAAAACATTCAGTACTTC.

V usage is TRBV6-5 and J usage is TRBJ2-4; TRBD2 might be the D (6 bases). Trimming removed 6 bases at V and 0 bases at J, with 12 bases between. The CDR3 is 15 residues long. Germline values: CDR1 MNHEY, CDR2 SVGAGI. The CDR3 reads CASSDWGVAKNIQYF. In DNA, the CDR3 is TGTGCCAGCAGCGACTGGGGGGTAGCCAAAAACATTCAGTACTTC.

The chain combines TRBV4-1 with TRBJ2-2; D gene uncertain. This CDR3 region has 17 residues. Trimming removed 0 bases at V and 4 bases at J, with 15 bases between. Germline CDR1 is MGHRA and CDR2 is YSYEKL. CDR3 in DNA: TGCGCCAGCAGCCAAGAAGACCCAAACCCGGGCACCGGGGAGCTGTTTTTT. Protein product: CASSQEDPNPGTGELFF.

V and J are TRBV7-8 and TRBJ2-1, with 10 bases lining up with TRBD2. Per the germline V gene, CDR1 is SGHVS and CDR2 is FQNEAQ. The CDR3 runs 17 residues. Trimming took 0 bases from V and 7 from J; bases not matched to a gene: 9. DNA of the CDR3: TGTGCCAGCAGCTTAGCCTGGACTAGCGGTTCCCGTAATGAGCAGTTCTTC. Its protein is CASSLAWTSGSRNEQFF. Variable domain in full (rest from reference TRBV7-8 and TRBJ2-1): GAGVSQSPRYKVAKRGQDVALRCDPISGHVSLFWYQQALGQGPEFLTYFQNEAQLDKSGLPSDRFFAERPEGSVSTLKIQRTQQEDSAVYLCASSLAWTSGSRNEQFFGPGTRLTVL.

The gene calls are TRBV4-2 and TRBJ2-7; perhaps TRBD2 as D (7 bases). V lost 5 bases and J 2 bases, leaving 16 bases between the germline ends. The CDR3 consists of 15 residues. The germline V gene has CDR1 LGHNA and CDR2 YNFKEQ. The CDR3: CASSNRDYRTYEQYF. DNA of the CDR3: TGTGCCAGCAGCAACAGGGACTACCGTACCTACGAGCAGTACTTC.

V is TRBV28 and J is TRBJ2-7, with D tentatively TRBD1 (5 bases). The V end lost 7 bases, the J end lost 2 bases, and 21 bases lay between the germline ends. Germline assignment: CDR1 MDHEN and CDR2 SYDVKM. CDR3 size: 16 residues. CDR3 DNA: TGTGCCAGCACTTATTTGGGGCAGGTCCCACCCTACGAGCAGTACTTC. This gives the protein CASTYLGQVPPYEQYF.

The chain couples TRBV6-4 to TRBJ2-4; the D gene is possibly TRBD2 (6 bases). Germline values: CDR1 MRHNA, CDR2 SNTAGT. V was pared by 5 bases and J by 1 base, with 12 bases between. CDR3 length: 15 amino acids. CDR3 sequence: CASSPLAGAKNIQYF. CDR3 DNA sequence: TGTGCCAGCAGTCCCCTGGCGGGGGCCAAAAACATTCAGTACTTC.

V usage is TRBV4-3 and J usage is TRBJ2-5; 8 bases line up with TRBD1. CDR1 and CDR2 (germline): LGHNA, YSLEER. J was trimmed by 5 bases and V by 4 bases; bases with no gene match: 3. The length of the CDR3 is 13 residues. CDR3 sequence (DNA): TGCGCCAGCAGCCGGACAGGGTGGGAGACCCAGTACTTC. Protein: CASSRTGWETQYF.

This clone has only a few counts. CDR3 in amino acids: CASKTGGSEAFF. CDR3 DNA sequence: TGTGCCAGCAAGACAGGGGGCTCTGAAGCTTTCTTT. This rearrangement joins TRBV6-5 to TRBJ1-1; 10 bases fit TRBD1. The CDR3 covers 12 residues. Germline V gene data show CDR1 as MNHEY and CDR2 as SVGAGI. Losses at the gene ends were 7 bases for V and 6 bases for J; bases not matched to a gene: 2.

The chain has TRBV15 and TRBJ2-5; the D is unclear. The CDR3 loop spans 12 amino acids. The V and J ends lost 5 bases and 4 bases respectively, with 8 bases between them. Per the germline V gene, CDR1 is LNHNV and CDR2 is YYDKDF (reference sequence). In nucleotides, the CDR3 is TGTGCCACCAGCGCAGGTCGAGAGACCCAGTACTTC. Amino acids: CATSAGRETQYF.

The chain carries TRBV9 and TRBJ1-2; D uncertain. Germline V gene data show CDR1 as SGDLS and CDR2 as YYNGEE. Trimming pared 0 bases from V and 5 bases from J, leaving 8 bases between. This CDR3 is 13 amino acids long. The CDR3 nucleotides read TGTGCCAGCAGCGTAGCATCGGGATATGGCTACACCTTC. It specifies CASSVASGYGYTF. The whole variable domain, remainder taken from reference TRBV9 and TRBJ1-2, is DSGVTQTPKHLITATGQRVTLRCSPRSGDLSVYWYQQSLDQGLQFLIQYYNGEERAKGNILERFSAQQFPDLHSELNLSSLELGDSALYFCASSVASGYGYTFGSGTRLTVV.

V usage is TRBV4-3 and J usage is TRBJ2-2; possibly TRBD2 for D (6 bases). CDR1 and CDR2 from the germline V gene are LGHNA and YSLEER. The CDR3 runs to 16 residues. V lost 1 base and J lost 4, with 13 bases in between. The CDR3 spells CASSQVVGGGTGELFF. The CDR3 DNA follows: TGCGCCAGCAGCCAAGTCGTGGGAGGCGGCACCGGGGAGCTGTTTTTT.

This chain uses TRBV13 with TRBJ2-7; 7 bases line up with TRBD1. The trim removed 7 bases at V and 4 bases at J, leaving 16 bases unmatched. CDR1 is PRHDT and CDR2 is FYEKMQ in the germline V gene (reference sequence). CDR3 length: 16 residues. CDR3 sequence reads: CASTRQGVPLQYEQYF. CDR3 bases: TGTGCCAGCACCCGACAGGGTGTCCCTTTACAATACGAGCAGTACTTC.

Comment on this clone: Other DNA variants within this sample encode the same CDR3. J is TRBJ1-5 and V is TRBV28, with D possibly being TRBD1 (5 bases). Germline V CDR1 and CDR2: MDHEN, SYDVKM. The CDR3 runs 13 residues. The V and J ends lost 6 bases and 1 base respectively, with 7 bases between them. CDR3 nucleotide sequence: TGTGCCAGCAGGGGGGGAAGCAATCAGCCCCAGCATTTT. It is translated as CASRGGSNQPQHF.

This clone occurred a few times. The V gene is TRBV2, the J gene TRBJ2-3, with TRBD2 identical over 11 bases. The V gene end was trimmed by 6 bases and the J gene end by 4 bases; junction bases not matched to a gene: 9. Looked up from germline, CDR1 is SNHLY and CDR2 is FYNNEI. There are 16 residues in the CDR3. The CDR3 nucleotides read TGTGCCAGCAGGGGAGCCGGGACTAGCGGTTCAGATACGCAGTATTTT. This codes for CASRGAGTSGSDTQYF.

This clone was seen only a few times. This chain joins TRBV10-3 and TRBJ2-3, with a possible D match to TRBD2 (6 bases). The CDR3 runs to 14 residues. In germline, CDR1 is ENHRY, CDR2 SYGVKD. Trimming took 4 bases from V and 2 from J, leaving 10 bases between them. In DNA form, the CDR3 reads TGTGCCATCAGTGTTGGCGGGAACACAGATACGCAGTATTTT. It codes for CAISVGGNTDTQYF.

The chain couples TRBV13 to TRBJ2-1; the match to TRBD2 covers 8 bases. This CDR3 comprises 17 residues. CDR1 PRHDT and CDR2 FYEKMQ come from the germline V gene (reference sequence). After removal of 5 bases from V and 7 bases from J, the junction contained 16 bases not matched to a gene. This CDR3 reads CASSHIAGIGPLNEQFF. CDR3 nucleotides: TGTGCCAGCAGCCATATAGCGGGAATCGGTCCTTTAAATGAGCAGTTCTTC.